These 13 T cell receptor beta chains share one sample of origin, sequenced in a study of shared clonotypes between healthy human individuals. The table came from immunoSEQ multiplex PCR; TCRdb's copy has only in-frame clones and leaves some out. The profile covers some 680,000 clones, with approximately 73% appearing a single time and around 1.8% taken by the ten largest. The sequenced material came from memory CD4+ T cells sorted from blood. As for subset: CD45RA-negative fraction. The origin of the receptors is a woman aged 25 to 39 in good health.

The V and J genes are TRBV18 and TRBJ2-7, with 9 positions matching TRBD2. The CDR3 contains 14 residues. Germline CDR1 KGHSH, CDR2 LQKENI. Unmatched junction bases numbered 1, after V lost 2 bases and J lost 2 bases. The CDR3 DNA reads TGTGCCAGCTCACCAATAGCGGGGGCCTACGAGCAGTACTTC. Protein product: CASSPIAGAYEQYF.

The rearrangement links TRBV14 to TRBJ2-5; tentative D call: TRBD1 (5 bases). The CDR3 has 14 amino acids. Germline CDR1 and CDR2: SGHDN and FVKESK. With 5 bases removed from V and 7 bases from J, the gap between germline ends came to 17 bases. The CDR3 spells CASSTTTASRTQYF. Here the CDR3 DNA reads TGTGCCAGCAGCACAACGACAGCCTCCCGGACCCAGTACTTC.

The J gene is TRBJ1-2, the V gene TRBV7-9; D is undetermined. Germline V gene data show CDR1 as SEHNR and CDR2 as FQNEAQ (reference sequence). CDR3 length equals 12 residues. V dropped 8 bases and J dropped 2 bases, with 9 bases sitting between them. The CDR3: CASGEQNYGYTF. For the CDR3, the DNA is TGTGCCAGCGGTGAACAGAACTATGGCTACACCTTC.

This clone was seen a few times. The chain combines TRBV11-2 with TRBJ1-5; D perhaps matches TRBD1 (6 bases). Per the germline V gene, CDR1 is SGHAT and CDR2 is FQNNGV. The CDR3 sequence is 12 residues long. V gave up 6 bases and J gave up 4 bases, with 7 bases separating them. The CDR3 DNA follows: TGTGCCAGCAGACAGGGAAATCAGCCCCAGCATTTT. Protein: CASRQGNQPQHF.

The CDR3 sequence is CASSPQQQAPLQYF. The CDR3 DNA follows: TGTGCCAGCTCACCGCAACAACAGGCCCCGCTGCAGTACTTC. The chain uses TRBV18 and TRBJ2-7, with D possibly being TRBD1 (5 bases). The CDR3 length is 14 residues. V was clipped by 3 bases and J by 9 bases, with 18 bases between them. Per the germline V gene, CDR1 is KGHSH and CDR2 is LQKENI.

The rearrangement links TRBV27 to TRBJ2-7; D is possibly TRBD2 (5 bases). The germline V gene has CDR1 MNHEY and CDR2 SMNVEV (reference sequence). The V end was cut by 2 bases, the J end by 6 bases, with 11 bases between. CDR3 length equals 13 residues. The CDR3 DNA reads TGTGCCAGCAGTTTAAATAGGAGGACCGAGCAGTACTTC. As protein: CASSLNRRTEQYF.

The rearrangement links TRBV27 to TRBJ1-5; a possible D gene is TRBD1 (5 bases). There are 14 residues in the CDR3. Trimming left V 3 bases short and J 3 bases short, with 9 bases between. CDR1 and CDR2 from the germline V gene are MNHEY and SMNVEV (reference sequence). CDR3 nucleotide sequence: TGTGCCAGCAGTTTGGGGCGGAACAATCAGCCCCAGCATTTT. Encoded protein: CASSLGRNNQPQHF.

J is TRBJ2-5 and V is TRBV7-6, with D possibly being TRBD2 (5 bases). From germline, CDR1 is SGHVS and CDR2 FNYEAQ. V gave up 5 bases and J gave up 1 base, with 14 bases separating them. CDR3 length: 15 residues. The CDR3 spells CASSLSEGSQETQYF. CDR3 DNA: TGTGCCAGCAGCCTGAGTGAGGGCTCCCAAGAGACCCAGTACTTC.

Remarks on this clone: The identical CDR3 is also encoded by other nucleotide sequences in the sample. The V and J genes are TRBV5-1 and TRBJ2-6; D remains unclear. Germline V gene sequence: CDR1 SGHRS, CDR2 YFSETQ. The CDR3 has 16 residues. V was cut by 0 bases and J by 0 bases, with 7 bases left in between. CDR3 region: CASSLGLVSGANVLTF. The CDR3 DNA follows: TGCGCCAGCAGCTTGGGTTTAGTCTCTGGGGCCAACGTCCTGACTTTC. Full variable domain (missing parts from reference TRBV5-1 and TRBJ2-6): KAGVTQTPRYLIKTRGQQVTLSCSPISGHRSVSWYQQTPGQGLQFLFEYFSETQRNKGNFPGRFSGRQFSNSRSEMNVSTLELGDSALYLCASSLGLVSGANVLTFGAGSRLTVL.

The genes are TRBV10-3 and TRBJ2-1; 8 nucleotides agree with TRBD2. The germline gives CDR1 ENHRY, CDR2 SYGVKD. CDR3 length equals 14 residues. Trimming removed 8 bases from V and 1 base from J; junction bases left unmatched: 4. The CDR3 loop is CAIVAGYSYNEQFF. DNA of the CDR3: TGTGCCATCGTAGCGGGATATTCCTACAATGAGCAGTTCTTC.

The chain combines TRBV11-3 with TRBJ2-3; D tentatively reads TRBD1 or TRBD2 (5 bases each). Trimming shortened V by 0 bases and J by 3 bases, and 10 bases separated the two germline ends. This CDR3 has 15 amino acids. Germline values: CDR1 SGHNT, CDR2 YENEEA. The CDR3 spells CASSLEGRETDTQYF. CDR3 sequence (DNA): TGTGCCAGCAGCTTAGAAGGCAGGGAGACAGATACGCAGTATTTT. Full variable domain (missing parts from reference TRBV11-3 and TRBJ2-3): EAGVVQSPRYKIIEKKQPVAFWCNPISGHNTLYWYLQNLGQGPELLIRYENEEAVDDSQLPKDRFSAERLKGVDSTLKIQPAELGDSAVYLCASSLEGRETDTQYFGPGTRLTVL.

This clone was found a few times. This chain uses TRBV9 with TRBJ2-7, with no clear D. The V and J ends lost 4 bases and 3 bases respectively, with 8 bases between them. Germline CDR1 reads SGDLS; CDR2 reads YYNGEE. The length of the CDR3 is 12 residues. CDR3: CASSSTDYEQYF. CDR3 nucleotides: TGTGCCAGCAGCTCAACAGACTACGAGCAGTACTTC.

The CDR3: CASSIGQGVTEAFF. The CDR3 DNA is TGTGCCAGTAGTATAGGACAGGGGGTCACTGAAGCTTTCTTT. The chain employs TRBV19 and TRBJ1-1; TRBD1 agrees at 9 bases. The germline CDR1 and CDR2 sequences are LNHDA and SQIVND (reference sequence). The V and J ends lost 1 base and 4 bases, in that order; junction bases with no gene match: 1. The CDR3 covers 14 residues.